The T cell receptor beta chain under discussion was sequenced for a study of somatic mutations in cytotoxic T cells in rheumatoid arthritis. The CDR3 length is 15 residues. CDR1 MNHEY and CDR2 SVGAGI come from the germline V gene. V lost 0 bases and J lost 7; bases outside the gene matches: 4. The method was immunoSEQ multiplex PCR; TCRdb's version includes in-frame clones alone and lacks a portion of them. The sample contains about 7,100 clones, roughly 87% of which appear only once. This clone came up once. The receptor comes from a man aged 35 to 55 with rheumatoid arthritis. Sample: CD8+ T cells sorted from blood. The chain couples TRBV6-5 to TRBJ2-1, with 9 bases lining up with TRBD1. CDR3 coding DNA: TGTGCCAGCAGTTACTCGCTGGACAGGGGTAATGAGCAGTTCTTC. Its translation: CASSYSLDRGNEQFF.